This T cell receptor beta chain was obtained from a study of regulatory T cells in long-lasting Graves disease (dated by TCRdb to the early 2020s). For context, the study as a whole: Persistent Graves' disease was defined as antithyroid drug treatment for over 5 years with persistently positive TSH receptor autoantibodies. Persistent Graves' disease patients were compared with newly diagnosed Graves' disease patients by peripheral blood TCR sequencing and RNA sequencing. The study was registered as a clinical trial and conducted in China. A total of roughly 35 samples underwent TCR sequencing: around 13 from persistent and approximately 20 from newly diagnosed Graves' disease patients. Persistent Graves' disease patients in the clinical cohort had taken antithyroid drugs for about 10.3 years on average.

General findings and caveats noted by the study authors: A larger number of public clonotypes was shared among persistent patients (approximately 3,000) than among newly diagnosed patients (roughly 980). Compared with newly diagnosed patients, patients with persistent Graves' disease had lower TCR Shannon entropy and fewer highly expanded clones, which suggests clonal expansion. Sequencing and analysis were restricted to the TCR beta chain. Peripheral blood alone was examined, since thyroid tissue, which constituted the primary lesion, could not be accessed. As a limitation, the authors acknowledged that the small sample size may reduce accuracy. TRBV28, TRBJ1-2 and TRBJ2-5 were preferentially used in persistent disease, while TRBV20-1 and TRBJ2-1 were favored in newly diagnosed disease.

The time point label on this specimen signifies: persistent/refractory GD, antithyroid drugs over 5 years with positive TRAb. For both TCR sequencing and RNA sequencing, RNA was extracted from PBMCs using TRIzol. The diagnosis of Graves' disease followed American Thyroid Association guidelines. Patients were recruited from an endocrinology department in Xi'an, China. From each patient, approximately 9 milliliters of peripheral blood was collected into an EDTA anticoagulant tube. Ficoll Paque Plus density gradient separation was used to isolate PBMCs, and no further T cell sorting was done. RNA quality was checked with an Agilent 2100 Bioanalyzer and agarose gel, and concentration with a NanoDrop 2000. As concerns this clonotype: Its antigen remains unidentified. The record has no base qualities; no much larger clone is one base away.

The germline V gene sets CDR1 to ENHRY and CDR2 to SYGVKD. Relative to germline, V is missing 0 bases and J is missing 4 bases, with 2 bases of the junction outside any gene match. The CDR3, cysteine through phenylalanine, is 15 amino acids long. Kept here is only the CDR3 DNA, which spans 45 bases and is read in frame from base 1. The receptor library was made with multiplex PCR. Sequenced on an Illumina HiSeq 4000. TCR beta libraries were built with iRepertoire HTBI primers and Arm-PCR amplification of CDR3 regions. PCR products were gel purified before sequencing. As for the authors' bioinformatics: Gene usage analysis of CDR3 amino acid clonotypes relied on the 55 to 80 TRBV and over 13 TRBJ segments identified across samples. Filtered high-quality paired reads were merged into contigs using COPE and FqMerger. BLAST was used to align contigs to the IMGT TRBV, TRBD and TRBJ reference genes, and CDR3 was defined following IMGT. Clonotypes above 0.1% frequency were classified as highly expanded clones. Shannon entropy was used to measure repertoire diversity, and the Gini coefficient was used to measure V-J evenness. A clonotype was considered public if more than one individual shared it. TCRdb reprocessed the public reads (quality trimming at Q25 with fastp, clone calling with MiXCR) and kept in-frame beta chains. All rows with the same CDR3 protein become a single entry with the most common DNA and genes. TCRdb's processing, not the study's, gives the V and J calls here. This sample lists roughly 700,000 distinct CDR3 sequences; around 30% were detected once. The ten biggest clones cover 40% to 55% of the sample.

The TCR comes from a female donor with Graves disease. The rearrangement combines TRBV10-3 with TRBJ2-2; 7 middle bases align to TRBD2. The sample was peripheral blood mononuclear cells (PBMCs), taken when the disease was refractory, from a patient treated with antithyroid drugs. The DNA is TGTGCCATCAGTGAGTCGGGACTACTCACCGGGGAGCTGTTTTTT. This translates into CAISESGLLTGELFF.